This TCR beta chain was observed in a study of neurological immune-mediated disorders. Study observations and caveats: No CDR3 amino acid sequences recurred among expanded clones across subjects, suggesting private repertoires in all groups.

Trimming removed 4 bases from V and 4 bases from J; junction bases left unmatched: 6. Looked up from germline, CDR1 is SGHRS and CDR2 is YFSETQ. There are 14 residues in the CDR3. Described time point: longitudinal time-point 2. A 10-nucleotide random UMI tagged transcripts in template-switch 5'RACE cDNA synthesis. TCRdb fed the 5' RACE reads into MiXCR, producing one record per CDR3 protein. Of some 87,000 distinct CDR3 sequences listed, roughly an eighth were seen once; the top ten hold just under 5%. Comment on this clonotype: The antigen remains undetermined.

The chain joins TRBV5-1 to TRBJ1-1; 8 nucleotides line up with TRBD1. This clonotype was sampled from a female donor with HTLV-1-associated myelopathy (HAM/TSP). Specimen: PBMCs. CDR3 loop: CASSPDRARTEAFF. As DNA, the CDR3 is TGCGCCAGCAGCCCGGACAGGGCTCGCACTGAAGCTTTCTTT. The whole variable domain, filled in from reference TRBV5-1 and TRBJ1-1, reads KAGVTQTPRYLIKTRGQQVTLSCSPISGHRSVSWYQQTPGQGLQFLFEYFSETQRNKGNFPGRFSGRQFSNSRSEMNVSTLELGDSALYLCASSPDRARTEAFFGQGTRLTVV.